This T cell receptor beta chain stems from a study of Graves' ophthalmopathy and Graves' hyperthyroidism. Points from the study as a whole: The model achieved 70.59% sensitivity and 72.22% specificity for ophthalmopathy progression. Most expanded clonotypes in thyroid above 0.001 frequency also showed up in blood.

The sequenced template was RNA, covering the TCR beta CDR3 region. Second-round multiplex PCR followed a first-round RT-PCR using HTBI primers. MiXCR was run by TCRdb on the multiplex PCR reads, yielding one entry per CDR3 protein. This sample yields roughly 500,000 distinct CDR3 sequences, of which 13% to 15% are seen a single time; 8% to 10% belongs to the top ten. Concerning this clonotype: The antigen is undetermined. This could be a read error, since a much larger clone is one nucleotide away.

The PBMCs used were ones drawn from 9.5 to 10 ml of fresh peripheral blood. Looked up from germline, CDR1 is SGHTS and CDR2 is YDEGEE. The CDR3 runs 14 residues. The TCR comes from a woman aged 25 to 39 with Graves' ophthalmopathy. Sequenced sample: blood. J is TRBJ2-5 and V is TRBV5-8; TRBD2 matches 8 bases. DNA of the CDR3: TGTGCCATCAGCTTGACTAGCGATACGGAGACCCAGTACTTC. Residues: CAISLTSDTETQYF.